The rows below give T cell receptor beta chains drawn from one sample of a study of T cells in Graves' hyperthyroidism and ophthalmopathy. TCRdb passed the multiplex PCR reads through MiXCR, listing each CDR3 protein once. This table has hundreds of thousands of distinct CDR3 sequences, more than 13% appearing once. Sequencing was done on a sample of blood. These receptor sequences come from a woman in her twenties or thirties with Graves' hyperthyroidism. Each CDR3 is given with its conserved first and last residue. The D gene is left open where the match is weak. Some rows have no size entry. The others give once, few or many, or a class for an expanded clone.

d_gene,v_gene,j_gene,abundance,CDR3aa,CDR3nt
NA,TRBV10-3,TRBJ2-2,many,CAIKGGHTSNTGELFF,TGTGCCATCAAAGGGGGTCACACGTCGAACACCGGGGAGCTGTTTTTT
TRBD2,TRBV11-3,TRBJ2-3,many,CASSFGWREGTDTQYF,TGTGCCAGCAGCTTCGGTTGGCGGGAGGGCACAGATACGCAGTATTTT
TRBD2,TRBV5-4,TRBJ2-4,few,CASRLAGGSKNIQYF,TGTGCCAGCAGACTAGCGGGAGGATCCAAAAACATTCAGTACTTC
NA,TRBV7-3,TRBJ1-5,NA,CASSEAGVVQPQHF,TGTGCCAGCAGTGAAGCGGGGGTGGTGCAGCCCCAGCATTTT
NA,TRBV7-9,TRBJ2-7,NA,CASSPRPARSSYEQYF,TGTGCCAGCAGCCCCAGACCGGCCCGAAGCTCCTACGAGCAGTACTTC
TRBD1,TRBV12-3/TRBV12-4,TRBJ2-2,NA,CASSRQGGYGELFF,TGTGCCAGCAGCCGACAGGGGGGATACGGGGAGCTGTTTTTT
TRBD2,TRBV14,TRBJ2-5,few,CASSQAGLALGRQETQYF,TGTGCCAGCAGCCAGGCCGGACTAGCGTTAGGACGGCAAGAGACCCAGTACTTC
NA,TRBV30,TRBJ2-1,NA,CAWSRQGKGEQFF,TGTGCCTGGAGTCGGCAGGGTAAAGGTGAGCAGTTCTTC
NA,TRBV19,TRBJ1-5,NA,CASSIEDTLQPQHF,TGTGCCAGTAGTATAGAGGACACTCTTCAGCCCCAGCATTTT
TRBD1,TRBV7-2,TRBJ1-4,NA,CASSPRGQKNEKLFF,TGTGCCAGCAGCCCCAGGGGACAGAAGAATGAAAAACTGTTTTTT
NA,TRBV20-1,TRBJ1-3,many,CSAVGRNLNTIYF,TGCAGTGCGGTGGGGCGGAATTTAAACACCATATATTTT
NA,TRBV7-9,TRBJ2-3,many,CASSFSGRVMLTQYF,TGTGCCAGCAGCTTTTCGGGACGCGTGATGTTAACGCAGTATTTT